These 5 T cell receptor beta chains originate from one sample sequenced in a study of synovial regulatory T cells in juvenile arthritis. Clones were read by immunoSEQ multiplex PCR, and TCRdb kept only the in-frame ones, dropping some. The sample data list over 9,000 clones. Sequenced material: Treg cells from blood. Subset noted: remaining (HLA-DR-negative) circulating blood Treg cells. Receptors were obtained from a donor younger than 30 with juvenile idiopathic arthritis.

V is TRBV10-3 and J is TRBJ2-1; TCRdb's D call, TRBD2, is unchecked because there is no DNA. CDR3 size: 13 residues. A DNA sequence was not provided. Germline CDR1 and CDR2: ENHRY and SYGVKD. CDR3 in amino acids: CAIGGTNYNEQFF.

Measured by frequency, this clone is medium-sized. The chain links TRBV19 to TRBJ1-1; TCRdb indicates TRBD1, and absent DNA this call remains unverified. The germline V gene encodes CDR1 LNHDA and CDR2 SQIVND (reference sequence). The CDR3 is made up of 16 amino acids. DNA is not on record. The chain's CDR3 is CASSIWLRGLNTEAFF.

The genes are TRBV19 and TRBJ1-5. CDR1 and CDR2 (germline): LNHDA, SQIVND (reference sequence). There are 19 residues in the CDR3. DNA is not recorded here. This CDR3 reads CASSKSRNGPMSNNQPQHF.

The chain employs TRBV11-2 and TRBJ2-1; TCRdb proposes TRBD2, but this gene call is untestable without DNA. The CDR3 is 14 amino acids. No DNA was logged. Germline V gives CDR1 SGHAT, CDR2 FQNNGV. CDR3: CASSLDILAVEQFF.

The chain has TRBV2 and TRBJ2-3; TCRdb's D call, TRBD1, is unchecked because there is no DNA. CDR1 SNHLY and CDR2 FYNNEI come from the germline V gene. This CDR3 is 14 amino acids long. No nucleotide data were recorded. CDR3: CASSADRATDTQYF.